These 23 T cell receptor beta chains came from one sample sequenced in a study of identical twins. TCRdb passed the 5' RACE reads through MiXCR, listing each CDR3 protein once. The sample carries around 960,000 distinct CDR3 sequences, 9% to 15% recorded once. The same data also went into a second study, on yellow fever vaccine responses in identical twins.

Sequencing was performed on PBMCs. Source of these receptors: a woman younger than 30 in good health.

This sequence joins TRBV28 and TRBJ1-4; possible D gene TRBD1, 5 bases. The V end lost 2 bases, the J end lost 3 bases, and 22 bases lay between the germline ends. The germline V gene encodes CDR1 MDHEN and CDR2 SYDVKM. The CDR3 runs to 19 residues. CDR3 region: CASSLIPGSGGIANEKLFF. The CDR3 nucleotides read TGTGCCAGCAGTTTAATCCCAGGGTCAGGTGGCATAGCTAATGAAAAACTGTTTTTT.

V gene TRBV5-1 combines with J gene TRBJ1-1, with D tentatively TRBD1 (5 bases). Trimming cost V 2 bases and J 3 bases, with 11 bases left between them. The CDR3 has 14 residues. Germline CDR1 and CDR2: SGHRS and YFSETQ. The CDR3 spells CASSLGDWDTEAFF. The DNA of the CDR3 is TGCGCCAGCAGCTTAGGGGATTGGGACACTGAAGCTTTCTTT.

The table lists this clonotype with a few counts. This chain's CDR3 is CAISEFPAVGTLTQYF. The CDR3 DNA sequence: TGTGCCATCAGTGAGTTTCCAGCGGTAGGAACTTTGACCCAGTACTTC. The chain carries TRBV10-3 and TRBJ2-5, with a tentative D call TRBD2 (5 bases). V was shortened by 1 base and J by 7 bases, with 19 bases between the two germline ends. The CDR3 spans 16 residues. Germline V CDR1 and CDR2: ENHRY, SYGVKD.

This clonotype has at least ten counts. The chain recombines TRBV5-1 with TRBJ1-1; D is perhaps TRBD1 (5 bases). The V gene lost 1 base and the J gene lost 6 bases, with 16 bases spanning the gap. The CDR3 totals 15 residues. Germline V CDR1 and CDR2: SGHRS, YFSETQ. CDR3 DNA sequence: TGCGCCAGCAGCTTGCCTAGCGGGGGGTACGCTGAAGCTTTCTTT. Protein: CASSLPSGGYAEAFF.

V usage is TRBV20-1 and J usage is TRBJ2-3; a weak D match, TRBD2 (6 bases). Trimming removed 5 bases from V and 3 bases from J, with 12 bases in between. CDR3 length: 13 amino acids. The V gene's germline CDR1 is DFQATT and CDR2 SNEGSKA (reference sequence). The CDR3 DNA sequence: TGCAGTGCTCCGACTAGTACGACAGATACGCAGTATTTT. This sequence encodes CSAPTSTTDTQYF.

This clonotype was recorded at least ten times. This sequence joins TRBV5-1 and TRBJ1-1; no clear D gene. Deletions cut 4 bases from V and 9 bases from J, with 16 bases between. This CDR3 has 13 amino acids. In germline, CDR1 is SGHRS, CDR2 YFSETQ. CDR3 in DNA: TGCGCCAGCAGCGCCGCTATCTCCTCCCAAGCTTTCTTT. Encoded protein: CASSAAISSQAFF.

In its sample, this clonotype was seen a few times. V is TRBV28 and J is TRBJ2-1, with a possible D match to TRBD2 (6 bases). From germline, CDR1 is MDHEN and CDR2 SYDVKM. This CDR3 comprises 14 residues. V gave up 6 bases and J gave up 2 bases, with 11 bases separating them. CDR3: CASRTSRTYNEQFF. CDR3 DNA: TGTGCCAGCAGAACTAGCAGAACCTACAATGAGCAGTTCTTC.

The rearrangement links TRBV20-1 to TRBJ2-3; TRBD2 might be the D (5 bases). There are 16 residues in the CDR3. From germline, CDR1 is DFQATT and CDR2 SNEGSKA (reference sequence). V was clipped by 2 bases and J by 2 bases, with 17 bases between them. The CDR3 here is CSARHTSDSFTDTQYF. The CDR3 DNA sequence: TGCAGTGCTAGACATACTTCGGACTCGTTCACAGATACGCAGTATTTT.

The CDR3, as DNA: TGTGCCAGCAGTTACGTAGCGGGGGGGTACAATGAGCAGTTCTTC. Its translation is CASSYVAGGYNEQFF. V and J are TRBV6-5 and TRBJ2-1; 11 bases are shared with TRBD2. Germline CDR1 reads MNHEY; CDR2 reads SVGAGI. This CDR3 is 15 amino acids long. V shed 2 bases, J shed 4 bases, and the junction held 1 base outside the gene matches.

The CDR3 nucleotides read TGCAGCGTTGATGAGGGATCGAACACCGGGGAGCTGTTTTTT. Its translation: CSVDEGSNTGELFF. This chain uses TRBV29-1 with TRBJ2-2; D possibly corresponds to TRBD2 (5 bases). V was cut by 3 bases and J by 0 bases, with 8 bases left in between. CDR3 length: 14 amino acids. Germline V gene lookup returns CDR1 SQVTM and CDR2 ANQGSEA.

This clonotype has just a few counts. The CDR3 DNA reads as TGTGCCAGCAGCAACGAGCGGGAGGGCCCCTACAATGAGCAGTTCTTC. This codes for CASSNEREGPYNEQFF. The rearrangement joins TRBV6-2 or TRBV6-3 to TRBJ2-1; 10 bases fit TRBD2. CDR3 length: 16 amino acids. The trim removed 6 bases at V and 2 bases at J, leaving 7 bases unmatched. Germline loops: CDR1 MNHEY, CDR2 SVGEGT.

The V and J genes are TRBV6-1 and TRBJ2-7; D may be TRBD1 or TRBD2 (5 bases each). This CDR3 region has 15 residues. Trimming pared 2 bases from V and 1 base from J, leaving 12 bases between. The germline V gene has CDR1 MNHNS and CDR2 SASEGT. As DNA, the CDR3 is TGTGCCAGCAGTGAACGGGGCTCGCCTTCCTACGAGCAGTACGTC. Encoded protein: CASSERGSPSYEQYV.

As DNA, the CDR3 is TGTGCCAGCAGCATCAGACAGGGACTGTGGTACAATGAGCAGTTCTTC. It encodes CASSIRQGLWYNEQFF. The gene calls are TRBV7-2 and TRBJ2-1; maybe TRBD1 (7 bases). The CDR3 covers 16 residues. V shed 5 bases and J shed 4 bases, with 18 bases lying between them. Germline V lookup: CDR1 SGHTA, CDR2 FQGNSA.

The V gene is TRBV23-1, the J gene TRBJ2-1; 9 nucleotides match TRBD1. TRBV23-1 belongs to the ORF category, with a function that is uncertain. This CDR3 is 15 amino acids long. V lost 5 bases and J lost 7; bases outside the gene matches: 9. CDR3 sequence: CASSTEDRGRNEQFF. DNA for the CDR3: TGCGCCAGCAGTACGGAGGACAGGGGTCGGAATGAGCAGTTCTTC.

This clonotype has a count of ten or more. The chain couples TRBV28 to TRBJ1-2; no definite D call. V was cut by 6 bases and J by 5 bases, with 10 bases left in between. The CDR3 spans 12 residues. The germline gives CDR1 MDHEN, CDR2 SYDVKM. In DNA, the CDR3 is TGTGCCAGCAGGATCAACAAGTATGGCTACACCTTC. Protein sequence: CASRINKYGYTF.

The chain links TRBV11-3 to TRBJ2-1; 7 nucleotides align to TRBD2. The CDR3 loop spans 15 amino acids. The ends lost 5 bases at V and 0 bases at J; junction bases unmatched: 4. Germline assignment: CDR1 SGHNT and CDR2 YENEEA. The CDR3 sequence: CASSRRDYSYNEQFF. The CDR3, as DNA: TGTGCCAGCAGCCGGCGGGACTACTCCTACAATGAGCAGTTCTTC.

This clonotype was observed at least ten times. The chain links TRBV12-3 or TRBV12-4 to TRBJ2-5, with 7 bases lining up with TRBD1. The CDR3 loop spans 13 amino acids. Germline trimming cut 5 bases from V and 6 bases from J; bases unmatched to any gene: 6. The CDR3 sequence: CASSVDRVQTQYF. The CDR3 bases are TGTGCCAGCAGTGTCGACAGGGTTCAGACCCAGTACTTC.

A few counts support this clonotype. The CDR3 DNA reads TGTGCCAGCAGTTTATTTCGGCGGCCGATCCTTTATAGCAATCAGCCCCAGCATTTT. Amino acids: CASSLFRRPILYSNQPQHF. The chain employs TRBV28 and TRBJ1-5; no clear D. V lost 1 base, J lost 0 bases, and 19 bases lay in between. CDR1 and CDR2 from the germline V gene are MDHEN and SYDVKM. This CDR3 is 19 amino acids long.

The CDR3, as DNA: TGTGCCACCAGCAGGCACGCCACGGGACTAGGTTTCAAAGAGCAGTTCTTC. It codes for CATSRHATGLGFKEQFF. V usage is TRBV15 and J usage is TRBJ2-1; 8 bases line up with TRBD2. Germline values: CDR1 LNHNV, CDR2 YYDKDF (reference sequence). V shed 3 bases and J 10 bases; nucleotides not matched to a gene: 17. The CDR3 runs to 17 residues. Combining the CDR3 with reference TRBV15 and TRBJ2-1 gives the whole variable domain DAMVIQNPRYQVTQFGKPVTLSCSQTLNHNVMYWYQQKSSQAPKLLFHYYDKDFNNEADTPDNFQSRRPNTSFCFLDIRSPGLGDTAMYLCATSRHATGLGFKEQFFGPGTRLTVL.

In its sample, this clonotype was seen many times. CDR3 nucleotide sequence: TGTGCCGCATCGCTTTCGGTAGGGAGCTCCTACAATGAGCAGTTCTTC. This gives the protein CAASLSVGSSYNEQFF. The rearrangement links TRBV10-3 to TRBJ2-1; maybe TRBD2 (5 bases). The germline V and J ends were trimmed by 11 bases and 0 bases, with 20 bases remaining between them. Per germline, CDR1 ENHRY and CDR2 SYGVKD. The CDR3 has 16 residues.

This clonotype was seen at least ten times. This rearrangement joins TRBV24-1 to TRBJ2-1, with D tentatively TRBD1 (6 bases). V was cut by 4 bases and J by 5 bases, with 11 bases left in between. CDR1 and CDR2 (germline): KGHDR, SFDVKD. This CDR3 has 14 amino acids. CDR3 protein: CATSEMGADNEQFF. DNA of the CDR3: TGTGCCACCAGTGAAATGGGGGCGGACAATGAGCAGTTCTTC.

This clonotype was recorded a few times. This chain connects TRBV24-1 to TRBJ2-7; D possibly corresponds to TRBD2 (5 bases). The germline CDR1 and CDR2 sequences are KGHDR and SFDVKD. This CDR3 has 14 amino acids. Trimming shortened V by 9 bases and J by 6 bases, and 20 bases separated the two germline ends. The CDR3 is CATSVSEGSGEQYF. The DNA for the CDR3 is TGTGCCACCTCGGTGAGTGAGGGATCCGGCGAGCAGTACTTC.

This chain uses TRBV19 with TRBJ1-5; the D gene is possibly TRBD1 (6 bases). CDR3 length: 16 amino acids. V shed 4 bases and J shed 3 bases, with 16 bases lying between them. The germline V gene encodes CDR1 LNHDA and CDR2 SQIVND (reference sequence). For the CDR3, the DNA is TGTGCCAGTAGTAGCCCAACGCAGGGGAACAATCAGCCCCAGCATTTT. It is translated as CASSSPTQGNNQPQHF.